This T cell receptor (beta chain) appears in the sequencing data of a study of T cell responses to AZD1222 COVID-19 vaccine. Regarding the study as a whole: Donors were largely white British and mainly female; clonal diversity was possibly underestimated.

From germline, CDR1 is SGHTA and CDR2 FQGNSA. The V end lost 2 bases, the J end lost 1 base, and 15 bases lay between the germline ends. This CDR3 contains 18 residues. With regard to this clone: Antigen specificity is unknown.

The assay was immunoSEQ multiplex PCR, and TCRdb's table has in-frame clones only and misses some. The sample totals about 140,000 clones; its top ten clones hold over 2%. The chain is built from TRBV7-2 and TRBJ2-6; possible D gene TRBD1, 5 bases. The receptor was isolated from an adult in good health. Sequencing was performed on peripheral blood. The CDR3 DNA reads TGTGCCAGCAGCTTATGGCAGGGTGGCTTGTCTGGGGCCAACGTCCTGACTTTC. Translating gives CASSLWQGGLSGANVLTF.